This TCR beta chain is from a study of cytomegalovirus exposure and HLA in healthy donors. Amplification used 60 Vbeta primers and 13 Jbeta primers. Repertoires were generated with immunoSEQ multiplex PCR, while TCRdb's copy carries only in-frame clones and drops some. The repertoire holds under 250,000 clones, with 75% to 85% as singletons. CDR1 ENHRY and CDR2 SYGVKD come from the germline V gene. The CDR3 is 14 amino acids. V was pared by 10 bases and J by 6 bases, with 7 bases of the junction left unmatched. The chain employs TRBV10-3 and TRBJ2-2; 11 bases agree with TRBD1. This receptor was identified in a woman in her thirties or forties in good health and CMV-seronegative. The sample comprised PBMCs. CDR3 in DNA: TGTGCCACCATTGGGACAGGGGGTTCCGGGGAGCTGTTTTTT. Translation gives CATIGTGGSGELFF.